This T cell receptor (beta chain) appears in the sequencing data of a study of blood T cell repertoires in COVID-19. It was during active infection that Seattle patients were enrolled and then longitudinally followed. The germline V gene has CDR1 LGHDT and CDR2 YNNKEL (reference sequence). This CDR3 region has 17 residues. J was trimmed by 7 bases and V by 4 bases; bases with no gene match: 15. Only in-frame clones appear in the TCRdb table, and some are missing; sequencing was by immunoSEQ multiplex PCR. Among about 130,000 clones listed, 90% were seen once. The sequencing sample was made of peripheral blood. The receptor was derived from a man in his sixties with COVID-19, enrolled during active disease. This chain connects TRBV3-1 (or the pseudogene TRBV3-2) to TRBJ2-1; TRBD2 matches at 8 bases. The CDR3: CASSLPDSWTSMNEQFF. In DNA, the CDR3 is TGTGCCAGCAGCCTTCCGGACTCCTGGACTAGCATGAATGAGCAGTTCTTC.